This T cell receptor (beta chain) was sequenced during a study of molecular identifiers for immune sequencing clone quantification. The germline V gene encodes CDR1 LGHNA and CDR2 YSLEER. The CDR3 totals 15 residues. Germline trimming cut 0 bases from V and 4 bases from J; bases unmatched to any gene: 4. This clonotype was detected ten times or more. Using its own MiXCR run on the PCR reads, TCRdb lists one record per CDR3 protein. Among approximately 590,000 distinct CDR3 sequences listed, about 25% were seen once. The sample taken for sequencing was naive CD8+ T cells from blood, with Jurkat cell RNA spiked in. Subset described: FACS-sorted CD8+CD4-CCR7+CD45RA+ naive T cells. The J gene is TRBJ2-7, the V gene TRBV4-3; 9 nucleotides match TRBD2. The receptor was derived from a human donor in good health. Some libraries in this study had Jurkat cell RNA spiked in. This chain's CDR3 is CASSQEAAGGYEQYF. CDR3 nucleotides: TGCGCCAGCAGCCAAGAGGCAGCGGGGGGTTACGAGCAGTACTTC.